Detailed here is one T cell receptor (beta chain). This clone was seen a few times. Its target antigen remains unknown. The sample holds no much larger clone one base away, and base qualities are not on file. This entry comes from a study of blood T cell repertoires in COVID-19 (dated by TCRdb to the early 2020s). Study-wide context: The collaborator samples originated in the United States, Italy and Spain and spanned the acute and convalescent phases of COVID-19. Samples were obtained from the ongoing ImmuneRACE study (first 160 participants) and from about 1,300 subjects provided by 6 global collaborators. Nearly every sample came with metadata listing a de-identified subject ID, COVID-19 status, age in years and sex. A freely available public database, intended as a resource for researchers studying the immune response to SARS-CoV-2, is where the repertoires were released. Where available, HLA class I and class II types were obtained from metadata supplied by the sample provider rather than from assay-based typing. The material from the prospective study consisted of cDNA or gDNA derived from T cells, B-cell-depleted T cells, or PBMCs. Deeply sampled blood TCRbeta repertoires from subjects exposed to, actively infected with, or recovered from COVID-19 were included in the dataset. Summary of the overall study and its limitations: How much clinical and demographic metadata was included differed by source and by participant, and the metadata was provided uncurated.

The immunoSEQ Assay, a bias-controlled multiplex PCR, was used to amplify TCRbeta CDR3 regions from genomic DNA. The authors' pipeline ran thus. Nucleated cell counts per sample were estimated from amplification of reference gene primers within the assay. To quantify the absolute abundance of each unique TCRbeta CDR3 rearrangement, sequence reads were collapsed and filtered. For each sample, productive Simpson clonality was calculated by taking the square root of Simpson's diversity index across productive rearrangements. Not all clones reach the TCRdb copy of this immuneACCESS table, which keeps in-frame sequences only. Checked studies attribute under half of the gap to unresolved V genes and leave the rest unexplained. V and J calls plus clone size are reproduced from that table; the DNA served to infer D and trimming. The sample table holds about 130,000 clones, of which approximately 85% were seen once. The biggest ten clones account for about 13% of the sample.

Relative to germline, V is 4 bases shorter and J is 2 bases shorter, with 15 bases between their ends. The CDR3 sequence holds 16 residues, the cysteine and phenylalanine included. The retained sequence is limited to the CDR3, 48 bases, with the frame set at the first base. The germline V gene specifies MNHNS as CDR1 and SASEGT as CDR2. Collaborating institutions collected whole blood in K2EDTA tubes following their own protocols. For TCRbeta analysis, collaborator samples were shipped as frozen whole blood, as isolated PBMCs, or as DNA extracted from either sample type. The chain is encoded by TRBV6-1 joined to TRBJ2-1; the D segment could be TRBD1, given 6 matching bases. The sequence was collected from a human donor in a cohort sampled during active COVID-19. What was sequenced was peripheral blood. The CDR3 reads CASSGRTRQAYNEQFF. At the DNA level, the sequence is TGTGCCAGCAGTGGCAGGACTCGACAGGCCTACAATGAGCAGTTCTTC.